A single T cell receptor beta chain is shown here with its context. Its antigen is as yet unknown. The CDR3 is 16 amino acids. Trimming took 0 bases from V and 5 from J, leaving 16 bases between them. CDR1 and CDR2 (germline): LGHNA, YSLEER. Samples were taken several times over chemoradiotherapy. Profiled with immunoSEQ multiplex PCR; TCRdb holds only in-frame clones, not every one. The table lists 9,000 to 13,000 clones, 74% of them singletons, with about 35% in the top ten. This sample was taken from a study of chemoradiotherapy in HPV16-positive cancers. Study-level points and caveats: For HPV16-positive patients, expanding HPV-responsive T cells associated with longer recurrence-free survival. During treatment, candidate HPV-specific clones and E7-related motifs expanded in tumor.

J is TRBJ2-5 and V is TRBV4-3, with a tentative D call TRBD1 (5 bases). The material was obtained from a patient who underwent chemoradiotherapy. This clonotype was obtained from a human donor with HPV-associated anogenital cancer. CDR3 protein: CASSQERGGMRETQYF. In DNA, the CDR3 is TGCGCCAGCAGCCAAGAAAGGGGTGGGATGCGGGAGACCCAGTACTTC.